The 20 T cell receptor beta chains given below trace back to one sample, sequenced in a study of CD8 T cells in ankylosing spondylitis. From the 5' RACE reads, TCRdb called clonotypes with MiXCR, one entry per CDR3 protein. The sample carries 130,000 or so distinct CDR3 sequences, about an eighth recorded once. Sequencing was done on a sample of blood, either unsorted or a sorted T cell fraction (not recorded which). The receptors were sampled from a female donor with ankylosing spondylitis or in good health (not recorded which).

The chain joins TRBV20-1 to TRBJ2-1, with 14 nucleotides matching TRBD2. V dropped 3 bases and J dropped 12; count of bases not matched to a gene: 13. This CDR3 is built from 16 residues. Looked up from germline, CDR1 is DFQATT and CDR2 is SNEGSKA (reference sequence). DNA for the CDR3: TGCAGTGCTAGCCGACTAGCGGGAGGGAGTCGTGTGGGGCAGTTCTTC. Its translation is CSASRLAGGSRVGQFF.

The chain couples TRBV29-1 to TRBJ2-5; D not certain. This CDR3 is 13 amino acids long. Per germline, CDR1 SQVTM and CDR2 ANQGSEA. V was clipped by 4 bases and J by 4 bases, with 13 bases between them. The CDR3 loop is CSVATQPAETQYF. CDR3 DNA sequence: TGCAGCGTTGCGACCCAGCCGGCAGAGACCCAGTACTTC.

This clonotype appeared many times. V is TRBV20-1 and J is TRBJ2-6, with 9 bases aligning to TRBD2. CDR1 and CDR2 from the germline V gene are DFQATT and SNEGSKA (reference sequence). The CDR3 runs 20 residues. V trimming: 4 bases; J trimming: 0 bases; junction bases outside the gene matches: 16. CDR3 amino acids: CSATSWGASGALSGANVLTF. As DNA, the CDR3 is TGCAGTGCTACGTCCTGGGGTGCTAGCGGGGCACTCTCTGGGGCCAACGTCCTGACTTTC.

This clonotype has at least ten counts. This chain connects TRBV7-3 to TRBJ1-1; D is uncertain. There are 13 residues in the CDR3. In germline, CDR1 is SGHTA, CDR2 FQGTGA. V lost 6 bases to trimming and J lost 1 base, with 9 bases between them. The CDR3 reads CASRGNQNTEAFF. In DNA form, the CDR3 reads TGTGCCAGCAGAGGGAACCAGAACACTGAAGCTTTCTTT.

This chain joins TRBV7-9 and TRBJ2-1; no firm D call. CDR1 is SEHNR, CDR2 FQNEAQ, per germline (reference sequence). With 3 bases removed from V and 7 bases from J, the gap between germline ends came to 13 bases. The CDR3 extends over 14 amino acids. The CDR3 nucleotides are TGTGCCAGCAGCTTCACGGCAGGACCAAATGAGCAGTTCTTC. It specifies CASSFTAGPNEQFF.

This clonotype was seen a handful of times. The rearrangement links TRBV4-2 to TRBJ2-1; 7 bases map to TRBD2. Per germline, CDR1 LGHNA and CDR2 YNFKEQ. The V segment lost 0 bases and the J segment 8 bases; nucleotides outside the gene matches: 10. CDR3 length equals 16 residues. In DNA form, the CDR3 reads TGTGCCAGCAGCCAAGAGGGTCTGAGACTAGCACATGAGCAGTTCTTC. Its protein product is CASSQEGLRLAHEQFF.

This clonotype was detected ten times or more. This sequence joins TRBV19 and TRBJ2-2; tentatively, D is TRBD1 (5 bases). This CDR3 contains 14 residues. Trimming cost V 2 bases and J 4 bases, with 8 bases left between them. Per the germline V gene, CDR1 is LNHDA and CDR2 is SQIVND (reference sequence). This CDR3 reads CASSIRGFTGELFF. As DNA, the CDR3 is TGTGCCAGTAGTATAAGGGGCTTCACCGGGGAGCTGTTTTTT.

The chain combines TRBV5-1 with TRBJ1-1; D uncertain. Per germline, CDR1 SGHRS and CDR2 YFSETQ. The CDR3 sequence is 13 residues long. The ends were cut back, 7 bases at V and 5 bases at J, with 15 bases in the middle. The CDR3 region is CASLPGPGTEAFF. Here the CDR3 DNA reads TGCGCCAGCCTTCCGGGCCCCGGGACTGAAGCTTTCTTT. The full variable domain, its missing parts supplied by reference TRBV5-1 and TRBJ1-1, is KAGVTQTPRYLIKTRGQQVTLSCSPISGHRSVSWYQQTPGQGLQFLFEYFSETQRNKGNFPGRFSGRQFSNSRSEMNVSTLELGDSALYLCASLPGPGTEAFFGQGTRLTVV.

CDR3 loop: CASSVDSGGYNEQFF. CDR3 bases: TGTGCCAGCAGCGTAGATAGCGGGGGTTACAATGAGCAGTTCTTC. The chain employs TRBV9 and TRBJ2-1, with 9 bases identical to TRBD2. The CDR3 consists of 15 residues. Germline V gives CDR1 SGDLS, CDR2 YYNGEE. The J segment lost 4 bases and the V segment lost 0 bases, leaving 2 bases of the junction unmatched.

This clonotype has just one count. The rearrangement links TRBV20-1 to TRBJ2-7, with 10 bases lining up with TRBD2. Germline CDR1 reads DFQATT; CDR2 reads SNEGSKA (reference sequence). The V segment lost 4 bases and the J segment 5 bases; nucleotides outside the gene matches: 11. CDR3 size: 15 residues. Here the CDR3 DNA reads TGCAGTGCTAAAGAGAAAGCGGGGGGGCACAACGAGCAGTACTTC. It encodes CSAKEKAGGHNEQYF.

Many counts were recorded for this clonotype. The chain recombines TRBV5-1 with TRBJ2-1; D perhaps matches TRBD2 (5 bases). From germline, CDR1 is SGHRS and CDR2 YFSETQ. V lost 2 bases to trimming and J lost 10 bases, with 13 bases between them. The CDR3 totals 13 residues. The CDR3 loop reads CASSFPGSVEQFF. For the CDR3, the DNA is TGCGCCAGCAGCTTTCCGGGATCTGTCGAGCAGTTCTTC.

This clonotype occurred many times. The CDR3 loop reads CSARKGGGPYNEQFF. As DNA, the CDR3 is TGCAGTGCTAGAAAGGGCGGGGGGCCGTACAATGAGCAGTTCTTC. The chain carries TRBV20-1 and TRBJ2-1; 8 nucleotides align to TRBD2. Losses at the gene ends were 2 bases for V and 4 bases for J; bases not matched to a gene: 7. CDR3 length: 15 amino acids. CDR1 and CDR2 (germline): DFQATT, SNEGSKA (reference sequence).

The CDR3 region is CASSFGTSGRVEQFF. CDR3 coding DNA: TGTGCCAGTAGTTTTGGGACTAGCGGGAGGGTTGAGCAGTTCTTC. The V and J genes are TRBV19 and TRBJ2-1, with 16 bases that match TRBD2. Losses at the gene ends were 5 bases for V and 9 bases for J; bases not matched to a gene: 4. CDR3 size: 15 residues. Germline-derived CDR1 and CDR2 are LNHDA and SQIVND (reference sequence). Supplemented by reference TRBV19 and TRBJ2-1, the full variable domain reads DGGITQSPKYLFRKEGQNVTLSCEQNLNHDAMYWYRQDPGQGLRLIYYSQIVNDFQKGDIAEGYSVSREKKESFPLTVTSAQKNPTAFYLCASSFGTSGRVEQFFGPGTRLTVL.

This clonotype was found many times. This chain uses TRBV5-1 with TRBJ2-3; 15 bases match TRBD2. The CDR3 sequence is 19 residues long. V was clipped by 6 bases and J by 5 bases; unmatched bases: 16. In germline, CDR1 is SGHRS, CDR2 YFSETQ. This CDR3 is CASIPGLAGGPPSVDTQYF. CDR3 in DNA: TGCGCCAGCATCCCGGGACTAGCGGGGGGCCCGCCTTCCGTAGATACGCAGTATTTT.

This clonotype was counted many times. The rearrangement uses TRBV19 and TRBJ1-2; TRBD1 aligns across 11 bases. Germline V gene sequence: CDR1 LNHDA, CDR2 SQIVND (reference sequence). Germline trimming cut 3 bases from V and 5 bases from J; bases unmatched to any gene: 5. The CDR3 is made up of 15 amino acids. Here the CDR3 reads CASSMRRDRGYGYTF. Written as DNA, the CDR3 is TGTGCCAGTAGTATGAGGCGGGACAGGGGGTATGGCTACACCTTC.

This clonotype came up many times. The gene calls are TRBV12-3 or TRBV12-4 and TRBJ1-5; TRBD1 matches at 7 bases. J was trimmed by 6 bases and V by 6 bases; bases with no gene match: 8. CDR3 size: 14 residues. The CDR3 coding sequence is TGTGCCAGCAGCCGAGAGGGGGCTACTCAGCCCCAGCATTTT. This codes for CASSREGATQPQHF.

This clonotype was found many times. The genes are TRBV7-2 and TRBJ2-1, with D maybe TRBD2 (6 bases). The germline V gene encodes CDR1 SGHTA and CDR2 FQGNSA. This CDR3 has 15 amino acids. V was trimmed by 2 bases and J by 7 bases, leaving 15 bases between them. The CDR3 reads CASSLSLALSNEQFF. The CDR3 nucleotides read TGTGCCAGCAGCTTATCGCTAGCGCTGTCTAATGAGCAGTTCTTC.

This clonotype was recorded at least ten times. V and J are TRBV30 and TRBJ1-1, with D uncertain. CDR1 and CDR2 from the germline V gene are GTSNPN and SVGIG (reference sequence). The CDR3 consists of 11 residues. With 2 bases removed from V and 8 bases from J, the gap between germline ends came to 9 bases. DNA of the CDR3: TGTGCCTGGAGTACGGGAGGAGAAGCTTTCTTT. This sequence encodes CAWSTGGEAFF.

This clonotype was seen a few times. The V and J genes are TRBV3-1 and TRBJ1-4, with no clear D. Germline V gene data show CDR1 as LGHDT and CDR2 as YNNKEL (reference sequence). The CDR3 length is 13 residues. Between the trimmed V and J ends, which lost 1 base and 4 bases, there was a span of 4 bases. The CDR3 is CASSQASNEKLFF. The CDR3 DNA reads as TGTGCCAGCAGCCAAGCGAGTAATGAAAAACTGTTTTTT.

The chain recombines TRBV6-1 with TRBJ1-1; perhaps TRBD1 as D (5 bases). This CDR3 contains 16 residues. CDR1 and CDR2 (germline): MNHNS, SASEGT. V lost 11 bases, J lost 1 base, and 23 bases lay in between. CDR3 in amino acids: CALTPSDLGQNTEAFF. Written as DNA, the CDR3 is TGTGCCTTGACACCCTCAGATCTCGGACAGAACACTGAAGCTTTCTTT.